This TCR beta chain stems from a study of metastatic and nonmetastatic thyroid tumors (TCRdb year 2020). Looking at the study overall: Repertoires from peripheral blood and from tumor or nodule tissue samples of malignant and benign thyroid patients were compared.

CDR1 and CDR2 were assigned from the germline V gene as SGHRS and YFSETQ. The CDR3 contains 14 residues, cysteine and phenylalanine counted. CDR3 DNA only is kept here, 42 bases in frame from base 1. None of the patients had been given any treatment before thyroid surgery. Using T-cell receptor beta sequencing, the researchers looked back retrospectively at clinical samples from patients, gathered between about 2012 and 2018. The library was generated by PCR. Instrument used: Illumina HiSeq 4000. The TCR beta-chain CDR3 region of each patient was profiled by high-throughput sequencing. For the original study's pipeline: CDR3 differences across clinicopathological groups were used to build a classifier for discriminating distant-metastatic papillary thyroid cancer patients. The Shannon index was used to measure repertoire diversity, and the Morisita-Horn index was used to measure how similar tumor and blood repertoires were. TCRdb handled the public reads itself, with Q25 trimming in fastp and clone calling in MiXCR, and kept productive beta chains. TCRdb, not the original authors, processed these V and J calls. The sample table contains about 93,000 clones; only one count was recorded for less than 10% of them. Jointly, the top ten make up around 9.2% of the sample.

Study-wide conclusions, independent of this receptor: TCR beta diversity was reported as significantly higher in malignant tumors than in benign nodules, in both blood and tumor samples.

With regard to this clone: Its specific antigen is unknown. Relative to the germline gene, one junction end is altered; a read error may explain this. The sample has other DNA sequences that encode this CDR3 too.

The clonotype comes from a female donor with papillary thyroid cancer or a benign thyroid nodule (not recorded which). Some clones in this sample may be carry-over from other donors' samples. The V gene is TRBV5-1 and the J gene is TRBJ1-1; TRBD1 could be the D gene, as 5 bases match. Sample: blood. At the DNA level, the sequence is TGCGCCAGCAGCTTGGGACAGACGAACACTGAAGCCTTCTTT. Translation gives CASSLGQTNTEAFF. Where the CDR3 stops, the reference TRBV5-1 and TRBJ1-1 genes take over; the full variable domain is KAGVTQTPRYLIKTRGQQVTLSCSPISGHRSVSWYQQTPGQGLQFLFEYFSETQRNKGNFPGRFSGRQFSNSRSEMNVSTLELGDSALYLCASSLGQTNTEAFFGQGTRLTVV.